The clone carrying this T cell receptor (beta chain) was detected many times. Time point: newly diagnosed GD, antithyroid drugs for less than 3 months. From RNA extracted from PBMCs, the TCR library was made. The record originates from a study of regulatory T cells in long-lasting Graves disease. Germline CDR1 reads SGHTA; CDR2 reads FQGNSA. V lost 0 bases and J lost 1; bases outside the gene matches: 4. The CDR3 is 16 residues long. CDR3 regions were amplified by Arm-PCR using iRepertoire HTBI primers to build TCR beta libraries. TCRdb reprocessed the multiplex PCR reads via MiXCR and lists one record per CDR3 protein. The data show around 500,000 distinct CDR3 sequences, with more than 10% seen just once and roughly 8.9% held by the top ten. These same data were also listed under a study on T cells in Graves' hyperthyroidism and ophthalmopathy.

The sequencing here drew on peripheral blood mononuclear cells (PBMCs), taken at new diagnosis, from a patient treated with antithyroid drugs. The V call is TRBV7-2, the J call TRBJ2-5, with 8 nucleotides matching TRBD2. This TCR was recovered from a woman in her thirties with Graves disease. The CDR3 spells CASSLAPAGAQETQYF. CDR3 bases: TGTGCCAGCAGCTTAGCCCCAGCGGGGGCCCAAGAGACCCAGTACTTC.